Below, 20 T cell receptor beta chains from the same sample are listed, as sequenced in a study of breast tumors, draining lymph nodes, adjacent tissues. Breast cancer patients provided tissue from their axillary draining lymph nodes. From the multiplex PCR reads, TCRdb called clonotypes with MiXCR, one entry per CDR3 protein. Of fewer than 200,000 distinct CDR3 sequences in the sample, roughly 35% were seen once. The sample taken for sequencing was axillary lymph node tissue. The receptors shown here come from a female donor with breast cancer. Some clones in this sample may be carry-over from other donors' samples.

This clonotype was seen at least ten times. The chain employs TRBV24-1 and TRBJ2-3, with TRBD2 matching over 9 bases. The junction had 11 bases not matched to a gene; V was cut back by 6 bases and J by 2 bases. The CDR3 runs to 17 residues. Germline-derived CDR1 and CDR2 are KGHDR and SFDVKD. The CDR3 region has the DNA TGTGCCACCAGTTGGGGAAGTGCGGGAGGGATCACAGATACGCAGTATTTT. Protein: CATSWGSAGGITDTQYF.

This clonotype was recorded at least ten times. Compared with germline, one end of the junction differs, possibly owing to a read error. The chain recombines TRBV7-7 with TRBJ2-3, with no clear D. The CDR3 has 17 residues. Germline loops: CDR1 SSHAT, CDR2 FNYEAQ (reference sequence). The CDR3 nucleotides are TGTGCTAGCAGCGACCCGACTCCACCCTCAATCACAGATACGCAGTATTTT. Translation gives CASSDPTPPSITDTQYF.

Many counts were recorded for this clonotype. The J gene is TRBJ2-1, the V gene TRBV7-2; D might be TRBD1 (5 bases). The germline V and J ends were trimmed by 1 base and 6 bases, with 13 bases remaining between them. The CDR3 length is 15 residues. CDR1 is SGHTA and CDR2 is FQGNSA in the germline V gene. The CDR3 bases are TGTGCCAGCAGCTTAGAGGTCAGCACAGGCAATGAGCAGTTCTTC. This sequence encodes CASSLEVSTGNEQFF.

This clonotype appeared many times. The chain carries TRBV6-6 and TRBJ2-7; no definite D call. The germline V gene encodes CDR1 MNHNY and CDR2 SVGAGI (reference sequence). The V end was cut by 2 bases, the J end by 0 bases, with 2 bases between. This CDR3 has 12 amino acids. CDR3 nucleotide sequence: TGTGCCAGCAGTTACCGCTCCTACGAGCAGTACTTC. Its translation: CASSYRSYEQYF.

This clonotype was observed a few times. A read error may be the cause here, since a much bigger clone is one base away. The CDR3, as DNA: TGTGCCAGCCGCTTACGGGACTCGGGGGAGCAGTACTTC. It encodes CASRLRDSGEQYF. This sequence joins TRBV11-2 and TRBJ2-7; perhaps TRBD2 as D (6 bases). Germline V CDR1 and CDR2: SGHAT, FQNNGV. This CDR3 comprises 13 residues.

This clonotype was seen only a few times. The chain has TRBV6-1 and TRBJ1-2; possibly TRBD1 for D (5 bases). CDR3 length: 13 amino acids. Germline CDR1 is MNHNS and CDR2 is SASEGT. V lost 5 bases and J lost 6, with 13 bases in between. CDR3 sequence reads: CASSRDSLDGYTF. The DNA for the CDR3 is TGTGCCAGCAGTCGGGACTCGCTTGATGGCTACACCTTC.

The chain combines TRBV20-1 with TRBJ2-5, with D possibly called TRBD1 or TRBD2 (5 bases each). This CDR3 contains 13 residues. From germline, CDR1 is DFQATT and CDR2 SNEGSKA (reference sequence). The CDR3 reads CRDPGATQVSQYF. CDR3 DNA: TGCAGGGATCCCGGGGCGACCCAAGTGAGCCAGTACTTC.

This clonotype has more than one count but fewer than ten. V usage is TRBV19 and J usage is TRBJ1-1, with 7 positions matching TRBD1. Germline CDR1 reads LNHDA; CDR2 reads SQIVND (reference sequence). V shed 5 bases and J 0 bases; nucleotides not matched to a gene: 12. The CDR3 contains 17 residues. In DNA form, the CDR3 reads TGTGCCAGTAGTTTTGTTAGGGGTGACAGGGTGAACACTGAAGCTTTCTTT. It encodes CASSFVRGDRVNTEAFF.

The table lists this clonotype with many counts. V and J are TRBV14 and TRBJ2-7, with TRBD1 matching 8 bases. This CDR3 region has 13 residues. Germline CDR1 is SGHDN and CDR2 is FVKESK. Trimming at V came to 1 base and at J to 9 bases, leaving 5 bases not matched to a gene. The CDR3: CASSQAGTGVQYF. DNA of the CDR3: TGTGCCAGCAGCCAAGCGGGGACAGGTGTGCAGTACTTC.

In this sample, this clonotype turned up once. A single base separates this from a much larger clone, so it may be a read error. The chain recombines TRBV20-1 with TRBJ1-5, with TRBD1 identical over 7 bases. The CDR3 extends over 15 amino acids. The germline CDR1 and CDR2 sequences are DFQATT and SNEGSKA (reference sequence). The CDR3 reads CSAGETGRSTQPQHF. Written as DNA, the CDR3 is TGCAGTGCTGGGGAGACAGGGAGGAGCACTCAGCCCCAGCATTTT.

As for this clonotype: Given the absence of the conserved phenylalanine or tryptophan at the CDR3 end, a read error is likely. The V gene is TRBV20-1, the J gene TRBJ2-7, with TRBD2 matching over 9 bases. The CDR3 runs 15 residues. Germline CDR1 and CDR2: DFQATT and SNEGSKA (reference sequence). V was pared by 0 bases and J by 7 bases, with 10 bases of the junction left unmatched. Written as DNA, the CDR3 is TGCAGTGCTAGAGATCTGGCTAGCGGGACGATTGAGCAGTACTCC. Its protein product is CSARDLASGTIEQYS.

This clonotype was seen repeatedly, ten times or more. The chain employs TRBV25-1 and TRBJ1-2; D possibly corresponds to TRBD1 (5 bases). The V gene lost 5 bases and the J gene lost 4 bases, with 11 bases spanning the gap. Germline V gene data show CDR1 as MGHDK and CDR2 as SYGVNS. CDR3 length equals 13 residues. CDR3 in amino acids: CASSRGHSYGYTF. CDR3 nucleotide sequence: TGTGCCAGCAGTCGAGGACACAGCTATGGCTACACCTTC.

This clonotype appeared many times. CDR3 DNA: TGTGCCAGCAGCCAGTCCGGGTACGGAAACCGGGCCTACGAGCAGTACTTC. Protein: CASSQSGYGNRAYEQYF. The chain employs TRBV3-1 and TRBJ2-7; D gene uncertain. Looked up from germline, CDR1 is LGHDT and CDR2 is YNNKEL (reference sequence). Trimming stripped 3 bases from V and 2 bases from J, with 20 bases between. CDR3 length equals 17 residues.

The sample holds many counts of this clonotype. The chain combines TRBV24-1 with TRBJ2-3, with D possibly being TRBD1 or TRBD2 (6 bases each). Germline V gene lookup returns CDR1 KGHDR and CDR2 SFDVKD. V was shortened by 5 bases and J by 7 bases, with 9 bases between the two germline ends. This CDR3 comprises 12 residues. The chain's CDR3 is CATSGGGNTQYF. The CDR3 DNA follows: TGTGCCACCAGTGGAGGGGGGAATACGCAGTATTTT.

There are many counts of this clonotype. The chain uses TRBV13 and TRBJ2-3, with 9 bases aligning to TRBD2. V was clipped by 4 bases and J by 0 bases; unmatched bases: 17. This CDR3 is built from 20 residues. CDR1 and CDR2 (germline): PRHDT, FYEKMQ (reference sequence). In DNA form, the CDR3 reads TGTGCCAGCAGCTCCTCCCGCGGGTCTAGCGGGACCCGGAGCACAGATACGCAGTATTTT. Translated: CASSSSRGSSGTRSTDTQYF.

As regards this clonotype: No conserved phenylalanine or tryptophan is present at the end of the CDR3, so a read error is the likely explanation. The rearrangement joins TRBV20-1 to TRBJ1-4; D unclear. V was pared by 5 bases and J by 8 bases, with 18 bases between. The germline gives CDR1 DFQATT, CDR2 SNEGSKA (reference sequence). The CDR3 runs 14 residues. The CDR3 region is CSAPAEGGREKLFL. CDR3 coding DNA: TGCAGTGCTCCTGCAGAGGGAGGAAGGGAAAAACTGTTTCTT.

This clonotype was seen repeatedly, ten times or more. This chain connects TRBV30 to TRBJ2-1; TRBD2 agrees at 9 bases. The V gene's germline CDR1 is GTSNPN and CDR2 SVGIG (reference sequence). CDR3 size: 14 residues. Germline trimming cut 8 bases from V and 8 bases from J; bases unmatched to any gene: 13. The CDR3 nucleotides are TGTGCCCGCGGGACTAGCCGAGTTAATGATGAGCAGTTCTTC. Translated: CARGTSRVNDEQFF.

Comments on this clonotype: The junction departs from germline at one end; a sequencing error may be responsible. V usage is TRBV27 and J usage is TRBJ1-5, with a tentative D call TRBD1 (6 bases). The CDR3 totals 15 residues. The germline V gene encodes CDR1 MNHEY and CDR2 SMNVEV (reference sequence). CDR3 in amino acids: CASGLRQGINQPQHF. The CDR3 nucleotides read TGTGCCAGCGGTTTACGGCAGGGGATCAATCAGCCCCAGCATTTT.

The rearrangement joins TRBV5-4 to TRBJ2-4; perhaps TRBD2 as D (6 bases). V was pared by 2 bases and J by 4 bases, with 10 bases between. Germline V gene sequence: CDR1 SGHNT, CDR2 YYREEE (reference sequence). The CDR3 runs to 14 residues. In DNA form, the CDR3 reads TGTGCCAGCAGCTTTCAGGGAGGTAAAAACATTCAGTACTTC. It codes for CASSFQGGKNIQYF.

This clonotype was observed at least ten times. The gene calls are TRBV12-3 or TRBV12-4 and TRBJ2-3, with 9 bases identical to TRBD1. The trim removed 6 bases at V and 4 bases at J, leaving 5 bases unmatched. CDR3 length: 14 residues. The CDR3 nucleotides are TGTGCCAGCAGACCGGGACAGGGTCCAGATACGCAGTATTTT. Its translation is CASRPGQGPDTQYF.